A selection of T cell receptor beta chains follows, all from one sample in a study of shared clonotypes between healthy human individuals. Profiled with immunoSEQ multiplex PCR; TCRdb holds only in-frame clones, not every one. The data hold roughly 2,300,000 clones, with roughly 90% observed a single time. The specimen was naive CD4+ T cells from PBMCs. These receptors were taken from a man in his late teens or twenties in good health. Some clones in this sample may be carry-over from other donors' samples. CDR3s include the opening cysteine and the closing phenylalanine or tryptophan. D genes are given only for firm matches. Rows give clone size only sometimes, using once, few, many, or a class for an expanded clone.

CDR3 protein: CASSQTQGLGTEAFF
CDR3 DNA: TGTGCCAGCTCACAAACACAGGGCTTGGGGACTGAAGCTTTCTTT
clone size: .
D gene: .
V gene: TRBV18
J gene: TRBJ1-1

CDR3 protein: CASSFRGNQPQHF
CDR3 DNA: TGTGCCAGCAGTTTCCGGGGGAATCAGCCCCAGCATTTT
clone size: once
D gene: .
V gene: TRBV27
J gene: TRBJ1-5

CDR3 protein: CASSSDTNTEAFF
CDR3 DNA: TGTGCCAGCAGCTCAGACACGAACACTGAAGCTTTCTTT
clone size: .
D gene: .
V gene: TRBV2
J gene: TRBJ1-1

CDR3 protein: CASRKGPENTGELFF
CDR3 DNA: TGCGCCAGCAGAAAGGGACCCGAGAACACCGGGGAGCTGTTTTTT
clone size: .
D gene: .
V gene: TRBV5-1
J gene: TRBJ2-2

CDR3 protein: CASSPSNTGELFF
CDR3 DNA: TGTGCCAGCAGCCCTTCTAACACCGGGGAGCTGTTTTTT
clone size: .
D gene: .
V gene: TRBV9
J gene: TRBJ2-2

CDR3 protein: CASGLGISGKAFTDTQYF
CDR3 DNA: TGTGCTAGTGGTTTGGGAATCAGCGGGAAGGCCTTCACAGATACGCAGTATTTT
clone size: .
D gene: TRBD2
V gene: TRBV12-5
J gene: TRBJ2-3

CDR3 protein: CASGSGDTQYF
CDR3 DNA: TGTGCCAGCGGGAGTGGCGATACGCAGTATTTT
clone size: .
D gene: .
V gene: TRBV7-3
J gene: TRBJ2-3

CDR3 protein: CATQGDLNQPQHF
CDR3 DNA: TGTGCCACCCAAGGGGACCTCAATCAGCCCCAGCATTTT
clone size: .
D gene: .
V gene: TRBV5-5
J gene: TRBJ1-5

CDR3 protein: CASSQRSPTRHEQYF
CDR3 DNA: TGCGCCAGCAGTCAAAGATCCCCCACCAGGCACGAGCAGTACTTC
clone size: .
D gene: .
V gene: TRBV23-1
J gene: TRBJ2-7

CDR3 protein: CASTGDGDPYNSPLHF
CDR3 DNA: TGTGCCAGCACAGGCGACGGGGATCCCTATAATTCACCCCTCCACTTT
clone size: .
D gene: .
V gene: TRBV27
J gene: TRBJ1-6

CDR3 protein: CASREAGVVGDTQYF
CDR3 DNA: TGCGCCAGCAGGGAAGCGGGAGTAGTAGGAGATACGCAGTATTTT
clone size: .
D gene: TRBD2
V gene: TRBV5-1
J gene: TRBJ2-3

CDR3 protein: CASSNGQRINEKLFF
CDR3 DNA: TGTGCCAGTAGTAACGGACAGAGGATCAATGAAAAACTGTTTTTT
clone size: .
D gene: .
V gene: TRBV19
J gene: TRBJ1-4

CDR3 protein: CASSPQGNYGYTF
CDR3 DNA: TGTGCCAGCAGCCCCCAGGGAAACTATGGCTACACCTTC
clone size: once
D gene: .
V gene: TRBV7-2
J gene: TRBJ1-2

CDR3 protein: CASSRRLAGDEQYF
CDR3 DNA: TGCGCCAGCAGCCGCAGACTAGCGGGAGACGAGCAGTACTTC
clone size: once
D gene: TRBD2
V gene: TRBV5-1
J gene: TRBJ2-7

CDR3 protein: CASSQDEPSGFRFF
CDR3 DNA: TGTGCCAGCAGCCAAGATGAGCCTAGCGGGTTCCGGTTCTTC
clone size: .
D gene: TRBD2
V gene: TRBV14
J gene: TRBJ2-1

CDR3 protein: CSFRGNEQYF
CDR3 DNA: TGCAGTTTTCGGGGTAACGAGCAGTACTTC
clone size: .
D gene: .
V gene: TRBV20-1
J gene: TRBJ2-7

CDR3 protein: CASSFQGTTSYEQYF
CDR3 DNA: TGTGCCAGCAGTTTCCAGGGGACAACCTCCTACGAGCAGTACTTC
clone size: .
D gene: .
V gene: TRBV7-6
J gene: TRBJ2-7

CDR3 protein: CASSSQGSSYEQYF
CDR3 DNA: TGCGCCAGCAGCTCACAGGGGTCCTCCTACGAGCAGTACTTC
clone size: .
D gene: TRBD1
V gene: TRBV5-1
J gene: TRBJ2-7

CDR3 protein: CASSERLAGTSNEQFF
CDR3 DNA: TGTGCCAGCAGCGAGAGACTAGCGGGCACCAGCAATGAGCAGTTCTTC
clone size: .
D gene: TRBD2
V gene: TRBV9
J gene: TRBJ2-1

CDR3 protein: CASSGAGLGEGAFF
CDR3 DNA: TGCGCCAGCAGCGGGGCGGGATTAGGGGAAGGGGCTTTCTTT
clone size: .
D gene: .
V gene: TRBV5-1
J gene: TRBJ1-1

CDR3 protein: CASTSQGVAHSGANVLTF
CDR3 DNA: TGTGCCAGCACCTCCCAGGGGGTCGCCCACTCTGGGGCCAACGTCCTGACTTTC
clone size: .
D gene: TRBD1
V gene: TRBV28
J gene: TRBJ2-6

CDR3 protein: CATSRGADHNEQFF
CDR3 DNA: TGTGCCACCAGCAGAGGAGCGGATCACAATGAGCAGTTCTTC
clone size: .
D gene: .
V gene: TRBV15
J gene: TRBJ2-1

CDR3 protein: CASSSYIGGYEQYF
CDR3 DNA: TGTGCCAGCAGTTCCTACATCGGAGGATACGAGCAGTACTTC
clone size: .
D gene: .
V gene: TRBV6-5
J gene: TRBJ2-7

CDR3 protein: CATSKGLQNEKLFF
CDR3 DNA: TGTGCCACCAGCAAGGGACTCCAGAATGAAAAACTGTTTTTT
clone size: .
D gene: .
V gene: TRBV15
J gene: TRBJ1-4

CDR3 protein: CASSPHSSGNTIYF
CDR3 DNA: TGTGCCAGCAGCCCCCATAGCTCTGGAAACACCATATATTTT
clone size: .
D gene: .
V gene: TRBV28
J gene: TRBJ1-3

CDR3 protein: CASNGINYGYTF
CDR3 DNA: TGTGCCAGCAATGGGATCAACTATGGCTACACCTTC
clone size: once
D gene: .
V gene: TRBV11-2
J gene: TRBJ1-2

CDR3 protein: CASYEGEGTEAFF
CDR3 DNA: TGTGCCAGCTACGAAGGCGAGGGCACTGAAGCTTTCTTT
clone size: .
D gene: .
V gene: TRBV18
J gene: TRBJ1-1

CDR3 protein: CASAGGTDTQYF
CDR3 DNA: TGTGCCAGCGCCGGAGGCACAGATACGCAGTATTTT
clone size: .
D gene: .
V gene: TRBV5-4
J gene: TRBJ2-3

CDR3 protein: CASSLGAEQYF
CDR3 DNA: TGTGCCAGCAGCTTGGGAGCCGAGCAGTACTTC
clone size: .
D gene: .
V gene: TRBV5-5
J gene: TRBJ2-7

CDR3 protein: CASSLDPGSQQYF
CDR3 DNA: TGTGCCAGCAGCTTAGATCCGGGGTCCCAGCAGTACTTC
clone size: .
D gene: .
V gene: TRBV11-2
J gene: TRBJ2-7

CDR3 protein: CASSLIGVTYEQYF
CDR3 DNA: TGTGCCAGCAGTTTGATCGGGGTCACCTACGAGCAGTACTTC
clone size: .
D gene: .
V gene: TRBV27
J gene: TRBJ2-7

CDR3 protein: CASSSADSLRGREADTQYF
CDR3 DNA: TGTGCCAGCAGTTCGGCGGACAGCCTTCGCGGGAGGGAGGCAGATACGCAGTATTTT
clone size: .
D gene: TRBD2
V gene: TRBV28
J gene: TRBJ2-3

CDR3 protein: CASSLSDTQWEQYF
CDR3 DNA: TGCGCCAGCAGCTTATCCGACACCCAGTGGGAGCAGTACTTC
clone size: .
D gene: .
V gene: TRBV5-1
J gene: TRBJ2-7

CDR3 protein: CATSGRGISYEQYF
CDR3 DNA: TGTGCCACCAGCGGGCGGGGGATCTCCTACGAGCAGTACTTC
clone size: .
D gene: TRBD2
V gene: TRBV15
J gene: TRBJ2-7

CDR3 protein: CASRQREVETQYF
CDR3 DNA: TGTGCCAGTAGGCAGCGGGAGGTGGAGACCCAGTACTTC
clone size: .
D gene: TRBD2
V gene: TRBV19
J gene: TRBJ2-5

CDR3 protein: CASGQNPGLAGVGQFF
CDR3 DNA: TGTGCCAGCGGACAAAATCCGGGACTAGCGGGAGTAGGACAGTTCTTC
clone size: .
D gene: TRBD2
V gene: TRBV9
J gene: TRBJ2-1

CDR3 protein: CASSQGRGGDYGYTF
CDR3 DNA: TGCGCCAGCAGCCAAGGCAGGGGTGGGGACTATGGCTACACCTTC
clone size: .
D gene: .
V gene: TRBV4-1
J gene: TRBJ1-2

CDR3 protein: CASSLRDSTDTQYF
CDR3 DNA: TGTGCCAGTAGTCTACGGGACAGCACAGATACGCAGTATTTT
clone size: once
D gene: .
V gene: TRBV19
J gene: TRBJ2-3

CDR3 protein: CASSQERQSETQYF
CDR3 DNA: TGCGCCAGCAGCCAGGAGAGACAGTCAGAGACCCAGTACTTC
clone size: .
D gene: .
V gene: TRBV4-3
J gene: TRBJ2-5

CDR3 protein: CAWSQLQNEAFF
CDR3 DNA: TGTGCCTGGAGCCAACTCCAGAATGAAGCTTTCTTT
clone size: few
D gene: .
V gene: TRBV30
J gene: TRBJ1-1

CDR3 protein: CASSQTGIESEQYF
CDR3 DNA: TGTGCCAGCAGCCAAACAGGGATCGAGTCCGAGCAGTACTTC
clone size: .
D gene: .
V gene: TRBV7-9
J gene: TRBJ2-7

CDR3 protein: CASSLGLQETQYF
CDR3 DNA: TGCGCCAGCAGCCTGGGACTTCAAGAGACCCAGTACTTC
clone size: .
D gene: .
V gene: TRBV5-1
J gene: TRBJ2-5

CDR3 protein: CASHDMTGGSNEQFF
CDR3 DNA: TGTGCCAGCCACGATATGACAGGGGGGTCGAATGAGCAGTTCTTC
clone size: .
D gene: TRBD1
V gene: TRBV19
J gene: TRBJ2-1

CDR3 protein: CAWSVGTGGNQPQHF
CDR3 DNA: TGTGCCTGGAGTGTAGGTACAGGGGGCAATCAGCCCCAGCATTTT
clone size: .
D gene: TRBD1
V gene: TRBV30
J gene: TRBJ1-5

CDR3 protein: CATSRGEQGWRNTEAFF
CDR3 DNA: TGTGCCACCAGCAGAGGGGAACAGGGATGGAGAAACACTGAAGCTTTCTTT
clone size: .
D gene: .
V gene: TRBV15
J gene: TRBJ1-1

CDR3 protein: CSVEGGTSYEQYF
CDR3 DNA: TGCAGCGTTGAGGGGGGAACCTCCTACGAGCAGTACTTC
clone size: .
D gene: .
V gene: TRBV29-1
J gene: TRBJ2-7